The rows below give T cell receptor beta chains drawn from one sample of a study of blood T cell repertoires in COVID-19. Method: immunoSEQ multiplex PCR; TCRdb's copy keeps in-frame clones and lacks some. The sample has about 46,000 clones, 80% to 90% seen once. The source material was peripheral blood. These TCRs come from a human donor in a cohort sampled during active COVID-19. The donor label of this sample is uncertain. Each CDR3 is given with its conserved first and last residue. D genes are given only for firm matches. Expanded clones get a size class; other rows say once, few or many, or leave the size out.

J,D,V,size,CDR3
TRBJ1-2,.,TRBV3-1/TRBV3-2,.,CASSQAGNYGYTF
TRBJ2-7,.,TRBV5-1,.,CASSLSPGQNYEQYF
TRBJ2-7,.,TRBV7-9,.,CASSSPEGAHLGQYF
TRBJ1-1,.,TRBV12-3/TRBV12-4,.,CASSPSTGSEAFF
TRBJ2-7,TRBD2,TRBV10-3,.,CAISEPGLAGGSSSYEQYF
TRBJ1-1,.,TRBV18,.,CASSPKLGGDVAAFF
TRBJ2-1,TRBD2,TRBV5-1,.,CASTAGGGARNEQFF
TRBJ1-6,.,TRBV4-3,.,CASNLKGVYNSPLHF
TRBJ2-2,TRBD2,TRBV3-1/TRBV3-2,.,CASSPSGGWHTGELFF
TRBJ1-2,.,TRBV4-3,.,CASSQEGTANYGYTF
TRBJ2-7,.,TRBV27,.,CASSAERTASYEQYF
TRBJ1-6,.,TRBV6-5,few,CATGRGAGNDSPLHF
TRBJ1-2,TRBD1,TRBV12-3/TRBV12-4,.,CAASRDRGSGYTF
TRBJ1-4,TRBD1,TRBV3-1/TRBV3-2,.,CAITGTGNEKLFF
TRBJ2-7,.,TRBV27,.,CASSFKPQGYEQYF
TRBJ2-7,.,TRBV6-5,once,CASNRGRQYEQYF
TRBJ1-1,TRBD1,TRBV7-8,.,CASSFDRGGLGEAFF
TRBJ2-1,TRBD2,TRBV11-2,large,CASNLLAGGIEQFF
TRBJ1-2,TRBD1,TRBV2,.,CASSEEQGAYGYTF
TRBJ1-3,.,TRBV27,.,CASSLGHGDTGNTIYF
TRBJ1-5,.,TRBV14,.,CASSQNVQGPQHF
TRBJ2-7,.,TRBV6-6,.,CASSRTGSSYEQYF
TRBJ1-1,.,TRBV3-1/TRBV3-2,.,CASSQVGGDTEAFF
TRBJ2-1,TRBD1,TRBV5-1,.,CASSSGQGLGDEQFF
TRBJ2-2,TRBD1,TRBV18,.,CASSPRQGAAGELFF
TRBJ2-7,.,TRBV5-6,.,CASSEDFYEQYF
TRBJ1-5,.,TRBV27,.,CASSLGGVLRSPSNQPQHF
TRBJ2-3,TRBD1,TRBV7-2,.,CASRRDRGTDTQYF
TRBJ1-6,.,TRBV21-1,once,CASSKVDREGGPRNSPLHF
TRBJ1-2,TRBD1,TRBV7-3,.,CASSLGTGGVANYGYTF
TRBJ1-1,TRBD1,TRBV3-1/TRBV3-2,.,CASSPSRGQGNTEAFF
TRBJ2-7,.,TRBV5-1,.,CASSLTGLIEQYF
TRBJ2-2,.,TRBV5-1,once,CASRPAPNTGELFF
TRBJ1-3,.,TRBV27,.,CASSLGGAGNTIYF
TRBJ1-5,TRBD1,TRBV19,.,CASSITGQRFKTSNQPQHF
TRBJ2-1,TRBD2,TRBV7-8,.,CASSTKTGLAYNEQFF
TRBJ2-3,TRBD2,TRBV7-2,.,CASSLRLAGPTDTQYF
TRBJ1-3,.,TRBV7-9,.,CASSPGQYSGNTIYF
TRBJ1-1,.,TRBV5-1,.,CASRLGYTDRNTEAFF
TRBJ1-2,.,TRBV7-2,few,CASSLYTNGYTF
TRBJ2-7,.,TRBV3-1/TRBV3-2,.,CASSQHNFLDEQYF
TRBJ2-7,.,TRBV6-4,.,CASSDDLAEYEQYF